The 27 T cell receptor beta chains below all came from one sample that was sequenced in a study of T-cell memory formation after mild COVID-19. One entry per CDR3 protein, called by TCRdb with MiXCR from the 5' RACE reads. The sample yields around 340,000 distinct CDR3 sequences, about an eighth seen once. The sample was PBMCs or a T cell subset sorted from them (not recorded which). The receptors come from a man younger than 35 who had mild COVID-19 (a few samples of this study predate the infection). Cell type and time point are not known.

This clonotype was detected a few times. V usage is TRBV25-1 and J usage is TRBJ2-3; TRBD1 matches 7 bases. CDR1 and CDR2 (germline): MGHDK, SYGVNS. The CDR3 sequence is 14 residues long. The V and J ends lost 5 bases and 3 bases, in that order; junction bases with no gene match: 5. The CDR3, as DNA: TGTGCCAGCAGTACCTGGGACAGAACAGATACGCAGTATTTT. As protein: CASSTWDRTDTQYF.

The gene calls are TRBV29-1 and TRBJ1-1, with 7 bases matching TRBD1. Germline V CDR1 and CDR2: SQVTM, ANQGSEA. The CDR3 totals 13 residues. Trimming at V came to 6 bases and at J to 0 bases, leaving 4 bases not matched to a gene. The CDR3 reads CSVTGQVNTEAFF. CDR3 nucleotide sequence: TGCAGCGTGACCGGACAGGTGAACACTGAAGCTTTCTTT.

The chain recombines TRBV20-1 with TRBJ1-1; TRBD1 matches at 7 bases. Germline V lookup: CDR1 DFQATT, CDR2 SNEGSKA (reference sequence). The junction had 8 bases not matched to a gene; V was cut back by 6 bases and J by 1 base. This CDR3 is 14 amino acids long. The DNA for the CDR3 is TGCAGTGCATCAGGGGGTTCGGGGAACACTGAAGCTTTCTTT. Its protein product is CSASGGSGNTEAFF.

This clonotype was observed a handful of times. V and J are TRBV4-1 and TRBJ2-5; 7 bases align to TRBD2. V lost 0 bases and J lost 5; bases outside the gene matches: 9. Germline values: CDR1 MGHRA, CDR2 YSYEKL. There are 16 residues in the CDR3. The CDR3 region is CASSQEGPGGIETQYF. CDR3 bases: TGCGCCAGCAGCCAAGAAGGCCCCGGGGGGATCGAGACCCAGTACTTC.

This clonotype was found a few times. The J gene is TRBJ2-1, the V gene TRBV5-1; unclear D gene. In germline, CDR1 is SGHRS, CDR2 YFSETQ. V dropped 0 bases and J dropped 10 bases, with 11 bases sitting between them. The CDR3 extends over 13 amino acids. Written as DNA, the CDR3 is TGCGCCAGCAGCTTGGGGCCAGGCTACGAGCAGTTCTTC. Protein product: CASSLGPGYEQFF. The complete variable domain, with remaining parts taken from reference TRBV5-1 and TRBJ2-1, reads KAGVTQTPRYLIKTRGQQVTLSCSPISGHRSVSWYQQTPGQGLQFLFEYFSETQRNKGNFPGRFSGRQFSNSRSEMNVSTLELGDSALYLCASSLGPGYEQFFGPGTRLTVL.

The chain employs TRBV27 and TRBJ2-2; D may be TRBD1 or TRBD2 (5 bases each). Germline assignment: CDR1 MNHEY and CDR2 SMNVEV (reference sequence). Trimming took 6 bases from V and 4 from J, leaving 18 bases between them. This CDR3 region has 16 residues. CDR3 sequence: CASRPRSGHPTGELFF. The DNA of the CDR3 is TGTGCCAGCAGGCCCCGGTCGGGGCACCCCACCGGGGAGCTGTTTTTT.

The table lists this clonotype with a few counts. Written as DNA, the CDR3 is TGTGCCAGCAGCCTCCGAGGAACTAACTATGGCTACACCTTC. It encodes CASSLRGTNYGYTF. The chain uses TRBV3-1 and TRBJ1-2; no clear D. CDR1 is LGHDT and CDR2 is YNNKEL in the germline V gene (reference sequence). There are 14 residues in the CDR3. Trimming cost V 4 bases and J 0 bases, with 9 bases left between them.

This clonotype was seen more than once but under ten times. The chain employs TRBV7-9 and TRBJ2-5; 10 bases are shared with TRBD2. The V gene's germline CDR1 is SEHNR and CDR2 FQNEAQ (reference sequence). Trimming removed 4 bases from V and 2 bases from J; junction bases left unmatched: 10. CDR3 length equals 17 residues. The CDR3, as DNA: TGTGCCAGCAGCTCCTCAACTAGCGGGGTACGACAAGAGACCCAGTACTTC. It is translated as CASSSSTSGVRQETQYF.

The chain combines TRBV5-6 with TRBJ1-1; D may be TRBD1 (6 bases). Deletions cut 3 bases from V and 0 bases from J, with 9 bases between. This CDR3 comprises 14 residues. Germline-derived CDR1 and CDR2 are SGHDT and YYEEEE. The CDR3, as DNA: TGTGCCAGCAGCTGGGGGGCTATGAACACTGAAGCTTTCTTT. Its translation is CASSWGAMNTEAFF.

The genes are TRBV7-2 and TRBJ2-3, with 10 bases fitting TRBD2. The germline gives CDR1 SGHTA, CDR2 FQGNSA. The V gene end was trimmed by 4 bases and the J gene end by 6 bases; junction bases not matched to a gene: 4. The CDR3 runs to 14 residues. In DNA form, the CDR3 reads TGTGCCAGCAGCTCGCTAGCGGGGGCGGATACGCAGTATTTT. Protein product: CASSSLAGADTQYF. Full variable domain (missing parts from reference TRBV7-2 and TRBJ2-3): GAGVSQSPSNKVTEKGKDVELRCDPISGHTALYWYRQSLGQGLEFLIYFQGNSAPDKSGLPSDRFSAERTGGSVSTLTIQRTQQEDSAVYLCASSSLAGADTQYFGPGTRLTVL.

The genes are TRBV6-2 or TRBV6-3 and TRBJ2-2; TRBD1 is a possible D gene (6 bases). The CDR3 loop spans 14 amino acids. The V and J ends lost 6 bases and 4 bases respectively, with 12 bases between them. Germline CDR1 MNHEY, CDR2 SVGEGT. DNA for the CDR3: TGTGCCAGCAGACACACAGGGACCACCGGGGAGCTGTTTTTT. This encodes CASRHTGTTGELFF.

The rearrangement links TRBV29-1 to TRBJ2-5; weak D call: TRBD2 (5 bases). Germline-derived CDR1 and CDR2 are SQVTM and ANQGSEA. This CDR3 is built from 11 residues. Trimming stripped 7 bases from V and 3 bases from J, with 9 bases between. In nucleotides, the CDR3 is TGCAGCGCCAGGAGGAAAGAGACCCAGTACTTC. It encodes CSARRKETQYF.

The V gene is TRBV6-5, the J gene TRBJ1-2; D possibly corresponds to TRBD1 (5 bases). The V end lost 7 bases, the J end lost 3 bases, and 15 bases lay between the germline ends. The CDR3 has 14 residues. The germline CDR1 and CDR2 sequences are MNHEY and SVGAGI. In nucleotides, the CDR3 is TGTGCCAGCATGGGTGGAGGGGCAGACTATGGCTACACCTTC. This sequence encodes CASMGGGADYGYTF.

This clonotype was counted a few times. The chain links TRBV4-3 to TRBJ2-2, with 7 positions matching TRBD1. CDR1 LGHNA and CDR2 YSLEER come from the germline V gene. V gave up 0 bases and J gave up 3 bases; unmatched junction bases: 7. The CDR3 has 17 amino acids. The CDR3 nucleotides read TGCGCCAGCAGCCAAGATCTTCGGGACAGCTACACCGGGGAGCTGTTTTTT. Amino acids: CASSQDLRDSYTGELFF.

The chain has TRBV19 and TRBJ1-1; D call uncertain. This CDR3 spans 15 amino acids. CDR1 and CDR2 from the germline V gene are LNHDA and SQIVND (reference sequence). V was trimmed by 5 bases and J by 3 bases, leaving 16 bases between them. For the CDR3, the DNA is TGTGCCAGTAGTGGGCAGCCTGGAGGAGACACTGAAGCTTTCTTT. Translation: CASSGQPGGDTEAFF.

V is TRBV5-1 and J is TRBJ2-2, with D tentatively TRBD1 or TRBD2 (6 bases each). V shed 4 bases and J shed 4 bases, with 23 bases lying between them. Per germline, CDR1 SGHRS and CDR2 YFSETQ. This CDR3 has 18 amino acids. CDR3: CASSHSGLGGSSTGELFF. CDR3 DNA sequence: TGCGCCAGCAGCCATTCGGGCCTGGGGGGCTCGAGCACCGGGGAGCTGTTTTTT.

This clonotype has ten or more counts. Here the CDR3 reads CASSPGSRSSYEQYV. As DNA, the CDR3 is TGTGCCAGCTCACCAGGCAGCAGGAGCTCCTACGAGCAGTACGTC. The rearrangement links TRBV18 to TRBJ2-7, with D unresolved. The CDR3 totals 15 residues. Trimming shortened V by 2 bases and J by 0 bases, and 11 bases separated the two germline ends. Looked up from germline, CDR1 is KGHSH and CDR2 is LQKENI.

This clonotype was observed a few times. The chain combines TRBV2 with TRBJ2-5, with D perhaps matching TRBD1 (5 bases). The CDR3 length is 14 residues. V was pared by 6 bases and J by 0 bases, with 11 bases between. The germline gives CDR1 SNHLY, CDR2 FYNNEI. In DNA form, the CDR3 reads TGTGCCAGCAGGGAGACAGAGTACCAAGAGACCCAGTACTTC. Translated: CASRETEYQETQYF.

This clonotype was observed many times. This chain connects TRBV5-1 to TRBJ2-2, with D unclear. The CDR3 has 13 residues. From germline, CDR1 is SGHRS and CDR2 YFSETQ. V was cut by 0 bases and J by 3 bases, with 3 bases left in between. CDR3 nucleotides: TGCGCCAGCAGCTTGGGACACACCGGGGAGCTGTTTTTT. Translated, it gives CASSLGHTGELFF.

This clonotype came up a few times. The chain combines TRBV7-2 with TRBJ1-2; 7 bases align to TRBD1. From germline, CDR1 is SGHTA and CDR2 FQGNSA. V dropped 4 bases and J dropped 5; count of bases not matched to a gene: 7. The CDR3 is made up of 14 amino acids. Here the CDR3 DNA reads TGTGCCAGCAGCTGGAGGACAGGTGATTATGGCTACACCTTC. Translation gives CASSWRTGDYGYTF.

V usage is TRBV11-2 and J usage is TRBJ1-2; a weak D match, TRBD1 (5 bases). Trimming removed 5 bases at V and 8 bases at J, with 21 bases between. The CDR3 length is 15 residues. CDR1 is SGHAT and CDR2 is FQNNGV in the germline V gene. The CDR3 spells CASSDLSGRKRGYTF. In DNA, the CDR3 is TGTGCCAGCAGCGACCTTTCAGGGAGGAAGCGCGGCTACACCTTC. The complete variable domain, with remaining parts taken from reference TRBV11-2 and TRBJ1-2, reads EAGVAQSPRYKIIEKRQSVAFWCNPISGHATLYWYQQILGQGPKLLIQFQNNGVVDDSQLPKDRFSAERLKGVDSTLKIQPAKLEDSAVYLCASSDLSGRKRGYTFGSGTRLTVV.

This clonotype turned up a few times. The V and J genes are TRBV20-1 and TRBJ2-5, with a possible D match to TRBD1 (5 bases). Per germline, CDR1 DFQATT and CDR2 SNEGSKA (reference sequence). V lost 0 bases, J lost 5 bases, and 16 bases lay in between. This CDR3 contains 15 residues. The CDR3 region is CSARDPTGPGETQYF. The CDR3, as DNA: TGCAGTGCTAGAGACCCCACAGGCCCAGGGGAGACCCAGTACTTC.

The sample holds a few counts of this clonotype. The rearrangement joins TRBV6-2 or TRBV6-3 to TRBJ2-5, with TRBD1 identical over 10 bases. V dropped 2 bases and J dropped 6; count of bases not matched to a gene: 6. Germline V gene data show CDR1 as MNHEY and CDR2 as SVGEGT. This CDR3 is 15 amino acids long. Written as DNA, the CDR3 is TGTGCCAGCAGTTACGCGACAGGGGGCGGAAAGACCCAGTACTTC. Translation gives CASSYATGGGKTQYF.

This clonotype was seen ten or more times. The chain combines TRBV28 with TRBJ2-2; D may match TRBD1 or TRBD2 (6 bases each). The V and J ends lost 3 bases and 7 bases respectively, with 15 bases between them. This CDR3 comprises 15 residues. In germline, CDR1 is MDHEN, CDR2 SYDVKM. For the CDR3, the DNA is TGTGCCAGCAGTTTGACTGACCGGGGGCTCGGGGAGCTGTTTTTT. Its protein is CASSLTDRGLGELFF.

The CDR3 DNA is TGTGCCAGCAGCGAGCGCCCCTACGGCAATGAGCAGTTCTTC. Translation: CASSERPYGNEQFF. The chain joins TRBV9 to TRBJ2-1; the D is unclear. V lost 3 bases, J lost 6 bases, and 13 bases lay in between. The germline V gene has CDR1 SGDLS and CDR2 YYNGEE. This CDR3 has 14 amino acids.

The CDR3 region is CASSPLGWGVNEQFF. CDR3 DNA: TGTGCCAGCAGCCCCCTCGGGTGGGGGGTTAATGAGCAGTTCTTC. V and J are TRBV11-1 and TRBJ2-1; perhaps TRBD2 as D (6 bases). The germline V gene encodes CDR1 SGHAT and CDR2 FQDESV (reference sequence). The CDR3 sequence is 15 residues long. The ends were cut back, 5 bases at V and 7 bases at J, with 18 bases in the middle.

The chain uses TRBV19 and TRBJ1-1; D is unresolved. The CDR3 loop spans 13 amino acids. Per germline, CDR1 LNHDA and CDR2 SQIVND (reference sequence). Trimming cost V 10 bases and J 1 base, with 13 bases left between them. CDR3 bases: TGTGCCACTAGCCGCGGACCGAACACTGAAGCTTTCTTT. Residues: CATSRGPNTEAFF.